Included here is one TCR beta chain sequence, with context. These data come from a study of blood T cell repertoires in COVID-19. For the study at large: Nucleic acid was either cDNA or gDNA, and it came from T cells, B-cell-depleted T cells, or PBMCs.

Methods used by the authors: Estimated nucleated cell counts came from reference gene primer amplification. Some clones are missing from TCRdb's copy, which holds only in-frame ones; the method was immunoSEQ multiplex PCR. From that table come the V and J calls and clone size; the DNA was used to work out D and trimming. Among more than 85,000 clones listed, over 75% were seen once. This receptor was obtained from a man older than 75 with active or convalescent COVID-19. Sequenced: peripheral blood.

The CDR3 spells CASSQVKNYGYTF. CDR3 coding DNA: TGCGCCAGCAGTCAAGTTAAAAACTATGGCTACACCTTC. J is TRBJ1-2 and V is TRBV23-1, with D hard to call. TRBV23-1 is identified as an open reading frame with a role that is uncertain. Trimming pared 2 bases from V and 2 bases from J, leaving 6 bases between. This CDR3 has 13 amino acids.